What follows is one TCR beta chain and its context. What it binds is not known. Germline CDR1 MNHNY, CDR2 SVGAGI (reference sequence). Unmatched junction bases numbered 11, after V lost 2 bases and J lost 7 bases. The CDR3 loop spans 16 amino acids. TCRdb re-analysed the RT-PCR reads in MiXCR, keeping a single row per CDR3 protein. The repertoire holds roughly 630,000 distinct CDR3 sequences, with around 15% as singletons. This record comes from a study of response to subunit inactivated influenza vaccine. Findings of the study overall: Authors suggested each seasonal flu vaccination may recruit only limited numbers of new T cells.

Sequencing was performed on PBMCs from blood, taken less than 15 days before vaccination. V is TRBV6-6 and J is TRBJ2-3, with TRBD1 matching 8 bases. This TCR derives from a man aged 50 or older who received an inactivated influenza vaccine. The CDR3 here is CASSYLGTGGQYTQYF. CDR3 nucleotides: TGTGCCAGCAGTTACCTTGGGACAGGCGGGCAATATACGCAGTATTTT.